The present T cell receptor beta chain was sequenced within a study of OX40 agonist ivuxolimab in advanced cancers. Study-level information: Ivuxolimab was administered intravenously to patients at 0.01 to 10 mg/kg every 2 weeks. One hepatocellular carcinoma and a couple of cutaneous melanoma patients partially responded.

Concerning this clone: The antigen is undetermined.

TCRdb keeps only in-frame clones here, not all; method: immunoSEQ multiplex PCR. The sample includes about 63,000 clones, around 91% of them seen just once. Study results and caveats: Some patients without response likewise showed low normalized clonal expansion.

Specimen: CD4+ or CD8+ T cells sorted from blood, collected in a trial of the OX40 agonist ivuxolimab. The TCR originated in an adult with an advanced solid tumor such as melanoma, head and neck, liver or kidney cancer.

DNA of the CDR3: TGCGCCAGCAGTCCGGACAGGGTCCAAGAGACCCAGTACTTC. This codes for CASSPDRVQETQYF. V usage is TRBV10-1 and J usage is TRBJ2-5; TRBD1 matches at 8 bases. CDR3 length: 14 amino acids. Germline V gives CDR1 WNHNN, CDR2 SYGVQD (reference sequence). J was trimmed by 1 base and V by 5 bases; bases with no gene match: 3.